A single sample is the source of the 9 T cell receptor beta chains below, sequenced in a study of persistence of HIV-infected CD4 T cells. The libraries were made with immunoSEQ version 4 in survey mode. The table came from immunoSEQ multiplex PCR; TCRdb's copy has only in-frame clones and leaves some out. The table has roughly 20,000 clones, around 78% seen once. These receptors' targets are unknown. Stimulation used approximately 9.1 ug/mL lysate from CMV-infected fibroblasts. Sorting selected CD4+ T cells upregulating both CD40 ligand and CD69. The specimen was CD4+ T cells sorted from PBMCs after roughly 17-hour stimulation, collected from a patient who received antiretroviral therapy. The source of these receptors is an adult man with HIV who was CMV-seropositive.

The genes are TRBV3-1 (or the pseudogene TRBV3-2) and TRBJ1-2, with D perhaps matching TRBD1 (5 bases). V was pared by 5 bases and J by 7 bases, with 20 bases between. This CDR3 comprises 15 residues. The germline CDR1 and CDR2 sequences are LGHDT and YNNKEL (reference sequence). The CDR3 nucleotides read TGTGCCAGCAGCGCTGCTTCGGCGGGGCGAGGTGGCTACACCTTC. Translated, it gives CASSAASAGRGGYTF.

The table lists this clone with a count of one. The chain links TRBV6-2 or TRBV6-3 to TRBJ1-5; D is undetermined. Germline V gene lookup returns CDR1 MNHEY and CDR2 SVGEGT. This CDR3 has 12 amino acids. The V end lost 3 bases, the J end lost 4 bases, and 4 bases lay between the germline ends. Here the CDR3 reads CASSYGNQPQHF. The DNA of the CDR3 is TGTGCCAGCAGTTATGGGAATCAGCCCCAGCATTTT.

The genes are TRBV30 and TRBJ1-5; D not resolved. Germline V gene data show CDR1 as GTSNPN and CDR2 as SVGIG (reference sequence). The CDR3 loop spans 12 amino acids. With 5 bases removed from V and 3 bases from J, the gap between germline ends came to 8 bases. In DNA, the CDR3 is TGTGCCTGGGGGCTTAACAATCAGCCCCAGCATTTT. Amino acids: CAWGLNNQPQHF. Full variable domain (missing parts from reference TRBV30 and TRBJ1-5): SQTIHQWPATLVQPVGSPLSLECTVEGTSNPNLYWYRQAAGRGLQLLFYSVGIGQISSEVPQNLSASRPQDRQFILSSKKLLLSDSGFYLCAWGLNNQPQHFGDGTRLSIL.

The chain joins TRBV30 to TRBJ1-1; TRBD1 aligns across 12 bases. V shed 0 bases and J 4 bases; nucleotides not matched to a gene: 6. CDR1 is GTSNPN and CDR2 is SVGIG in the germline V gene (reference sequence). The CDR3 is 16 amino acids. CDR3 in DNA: TGTGCCTGGAGTGTAGGAGGGACAGGGGGCTTCACTGAAGCTTTCTTT. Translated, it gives CAWSVGGTGGFTEAFF.

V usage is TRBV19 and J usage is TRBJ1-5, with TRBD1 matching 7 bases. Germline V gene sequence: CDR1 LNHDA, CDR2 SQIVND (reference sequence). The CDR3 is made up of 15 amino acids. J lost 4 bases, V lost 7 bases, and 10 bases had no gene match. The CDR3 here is CASTPVGGHNQPQHF. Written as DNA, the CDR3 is TGTGCCAGTACCCCGGTAGGGGGCCATAATCAGCCCCAGCATTTT.

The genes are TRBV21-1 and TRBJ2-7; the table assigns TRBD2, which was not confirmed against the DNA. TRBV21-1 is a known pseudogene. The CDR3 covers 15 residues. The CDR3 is CASSVLAAESYEQYF. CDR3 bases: TGTGCCAGCAGCGTACTAGCGGCCGAGTCCTACGAGCAGTACTTC.

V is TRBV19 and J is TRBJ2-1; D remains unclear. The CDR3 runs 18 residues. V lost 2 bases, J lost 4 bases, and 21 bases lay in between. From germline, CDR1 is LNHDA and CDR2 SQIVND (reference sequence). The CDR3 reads CASSINPYRAMTYNEQFF. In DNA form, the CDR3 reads TGTGCCAGTAGTATAAACCCCTATCGCGCGATGACTTACAATGAGCAGTTCTTC. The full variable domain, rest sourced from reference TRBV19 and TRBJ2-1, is DGGITQSPKYLFRKEGQNVTLSCEQNLNHDAMYWYRQDPGQGLRLIYYSQIVNDFQKGDIAEGYSVSREKKESFPLTVTSAQKNPTAFYLCASSINPYRAMTYNEQFFGPGTRLTVL.

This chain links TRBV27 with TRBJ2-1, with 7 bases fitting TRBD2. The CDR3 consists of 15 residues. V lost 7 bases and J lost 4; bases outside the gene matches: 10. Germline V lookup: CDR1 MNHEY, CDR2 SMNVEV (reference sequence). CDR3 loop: CASTASREGYNEQFF. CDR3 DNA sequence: TGTGCCAGCACCGCTAGCAGGGAGGGGTACAATGAGCAGTTCTTC.

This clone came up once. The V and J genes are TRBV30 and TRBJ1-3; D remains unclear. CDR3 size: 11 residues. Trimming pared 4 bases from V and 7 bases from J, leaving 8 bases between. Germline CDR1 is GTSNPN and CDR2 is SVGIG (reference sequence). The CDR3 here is CAWISWNTIYF. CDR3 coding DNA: TGTGCCTGGATTTCGTGGAACACCATATATTTT. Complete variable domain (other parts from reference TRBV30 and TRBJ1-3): SQTIHQWPATLVQPVGSPLSLECTVEGTSNPNLYWYRQAAGRGLQLLFYSVGIGQISSEVPQNLSASRPQDRQFILSSKKLLLSDSGFYLCAWISWNTIYFGEGSWLTVV.